The clone carrying this TCR beta chain was seen more than once but under ten times. The antigen remains unidentified. These data are taken from a study of T cells after yellow fever vaccination. Study in general: Low-cell-number fractions underwent preparation using SMART-Seq v4 Ultra Low Input.

The CDR3 covers 14 residues. Trimming removed 4 bases at V and 4 bases at J, with 12 bases between. Germline V gene sequence: CDR1 SGDLS, CDR2 YYNGEE. As TCR cDNA was made by 5'RACE template switching, a universal primer site and UMIs were added. Each CDR3 protein gets one entry after TCRdb re-called the 5' RACE reads with MiXCR. The sample consists of 500,000 to 700,000 distinct CDR3 sequences, 15% to 20% of them appearing once. Overall study findings and caveats: Clones from primary vaccination mostly reappeared after the booster (less than 98% CD4, roughly 87% CD8).

The starting material was PBMCs, obtained 15 days after the yellow fever booster vaccination. The sequence was obtained from a man between 25 and 39 years old who received the YFV17D yellow fever vaccine. J is TRBJ2-4 and V is TRBV9; no clear D. The CDR3 region has the DNA TGTGCCAGCAGCCCATTCGCCGAAAAAAACATTCAGTACTTC. Its protein product is CASSPFAEKNIQYF.